These 8 T cell receptor beta chains originate from one sample sequenced in a study of Ad26.COV2.S vaccination and SARS-CoV-2 variants. Sequencing was performed with immunoSEQ multiplex PCR; in TCRdb, only in-frame clones are kept and a portion is missing. The sample consists of about 430,000 clones, approximately 90% of them appearing once. The treatment denotes: over 15 received Ad26.COV2.S at low or high dose, single or two shots; about 5 received placebo; per-sample allocation not given. Specimen acquisition occurred on day 63 following the initial vaccine or placebo injection. The source was peripheral blood, collected in a trial of Ad26.COV2.S vaccine versus placebo. The receptors derive from a person aged 18 to 59 who received the Ad26.COV2.S COVID-19 vaccine or a placebo.

V is TRBV5-1 and J is TRBJ2-4; the match to TRBD1 covers 9 bases. V shed 4 bases and J 7 bases; nucleotides not matched to a gene: 9. The germline CDR1 and CDR2 sequences are SGHRS and YFSETQ. The CDR3 is 15 residues long. CDR3 bases: TGCGCCAGCAGCGCACCGGACAGGGGTGAGAACATTCAGTACTTC. Translated, it gives CASSAPDRGENIQYF. The full variable domain, completed using reference TRBV5-1 and TRBJ2-4, is KAGVTQTPRYLIKTRGQQVTLSCSPISGHRSVSWYQQTPGQGLQFLFEYFSETQRNKGNFPGRFSGRQFSNSRSEMNVSTLELGDSALYLCASSAPDRGENIQYFGAGTRLSVL.

This chain links TRBV5-1 with TRBJ2-1; TRBD2 matches 10 bases. Germline loops: CDR1 SGHRS, CDR2 YFSETQ. CDR3 size: 16 residues. The V gene end was trimmed by 6 bases and the J gene end by 7 bases; junction bases not matched to a gene: 13. The CDR3 DNA reads TGCGCCAGCACGCGGCTAGCGGGAGAGCTTTATAATGAGCAGTTCTTC. Translation: CASTRLAGELYNEQFF.

The chain recombines TRBV6-1 with TRBJ1-1; 11 nucleotides agree with TRBD1. The ends lost 3 bases at V and 6 bases at J; junction bases unmatched: 3. There are 14 residues in the CDR3. Germline-derived CDR1 and CDR2 are MNHNS and SASEGT. This chain's CDR3 is CASSEDRGRSEAFF. The CDR3 coding sequence is TGTGCCAGCAGTGAGGACAGGGGGCGATCTGAAGCTTTCTTT.

V is TRBV4-3 and J is TRBJ1-1; no reliable D call. Germline V gene lookup returns CDR1 LGHNA and CDR2 YSLEER. The CDR3 loop spans 16 amino acids. The V end was cut by 0 bases, the J end by 3 bases, with 14 bases between. CDR3 sequence (DNA): TGCGCCAGCAGCCAAGATCTTGGACGGCGGGACACTGAAGCTTTCTTT. Residues: CASSQDLGRRDTEAFF.

Turning to this clone: Within the sample, other DNA sequences also encode this same CDR3. V usage is TRBV6-6 and J usage is TRBJ1-1; D is uncertain. This CDR3 has 12 amino acids. V gave up 2 bases and J gave up 4 bases, with 5 bases separating them. CDR1 and CDR2 from the germline V gene are MNHNY and SVGAGI (reference sequence). CDR3 DNA sequence: TGTGCCAGCAGTTACAGGGTCACTGAAGCTTTCTTT. This gives the protein CASSYRVTEAFF.

This rearrangement joins TRBV19 to TRBJ1-5, with D perhaps matching TRBD1 (5 bases). CDR1 and CDR2 (germline): LNHDA, SQIVND (reference sequence). V was cut by 5 bases and J by 0 bases, with 8 bases left in between. CDR3 length: 14 residues. CDR3 DNA: TGTGCCAGTAGTTCAAGGGGTAGCAATCAGCCCCAGCATTTT. Its translation is CASSSRGSNQPQHF.

The chain uses TRBV5-6 and TRBJ1-2; 7 positions match TRBD1. From germline, CDR1 is SGHDT and CDR2 YYEEEE. Trimming removed 0 bases from V and 7 bases from J; junction bases left unmatched: 12. The length of the CDR3 is 16 residues. The CDR3, as DNA: TGTGCCAGCAGCTTGGGCCCGGAGGGGGCAGGCTTTGGCTACACCTTC. Translation gives CASSLGPEGAGFGYTF.

This chain connects TRBV5-4 to TRBJ2-4, with 14 bases that match TRBD2. Per the germline V gene, CDR1 is SGHNT and CDR2 is YYREEE (reference sequence). This CDR3 comprises 18 residues. The ends lost 4 bases at V and 1 base at J; junction bases unmatched: 7. The CDR3 sequence is CASSRWTSGRLAKNIQYF. The CDR3 coding sequence is TGTGCCAGCAGCAGATGGACTAGCGGGAGGCTTGCCAAAAACATTCAGTACTTC.